This TCR beta chain is drawn from a study of T cell responses to AZD1222 COVID-19 vaccine. V shed 6 bases, J shed 3 bases, and the junction held 6 bases outside the gene matches. The CDR3 is 16 residues long. CDR1 and CDR2 from the germline V gene are MDHEN and SYDVKM. Measured with immunoSEQ multiplex PCR; TCRdb has only the in-frame clones, and not every one. The sample contains under 130,000 clones, roughly 88% of which appear only once. The V gene is TRBV28, the J gene TRBJ2-1; 12 bases line up with TRBD2. This TCR was recovered from an adult in good health. The sequences come from peripheral blood, collected on day 0 of AZD1222 vaccination. The DNA of the CDR3 is TGTGCCAGCAGCCGACTAGCGGGGGCCATCTACAATGAGCAGTTCTTC. Its protein product is CASSRLAGAIYNEQFF.